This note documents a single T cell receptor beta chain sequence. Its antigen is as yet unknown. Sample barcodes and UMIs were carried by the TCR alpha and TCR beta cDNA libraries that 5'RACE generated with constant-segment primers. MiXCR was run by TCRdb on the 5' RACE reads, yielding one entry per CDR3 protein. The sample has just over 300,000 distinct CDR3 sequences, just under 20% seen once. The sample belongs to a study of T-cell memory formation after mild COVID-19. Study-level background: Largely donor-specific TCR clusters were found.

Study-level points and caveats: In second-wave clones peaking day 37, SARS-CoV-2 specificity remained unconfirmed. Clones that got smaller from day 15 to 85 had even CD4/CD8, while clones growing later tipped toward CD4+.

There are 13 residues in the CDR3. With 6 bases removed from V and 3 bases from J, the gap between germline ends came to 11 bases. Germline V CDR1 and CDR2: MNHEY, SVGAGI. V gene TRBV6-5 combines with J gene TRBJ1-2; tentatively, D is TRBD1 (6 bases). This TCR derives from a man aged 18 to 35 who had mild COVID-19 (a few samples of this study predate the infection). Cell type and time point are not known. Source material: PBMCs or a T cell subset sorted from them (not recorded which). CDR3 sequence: CASSPGGHYGYTF. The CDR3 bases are TGTGCCAGCAGCCCCGGGGGGCACTATGGCTACACCTTC.